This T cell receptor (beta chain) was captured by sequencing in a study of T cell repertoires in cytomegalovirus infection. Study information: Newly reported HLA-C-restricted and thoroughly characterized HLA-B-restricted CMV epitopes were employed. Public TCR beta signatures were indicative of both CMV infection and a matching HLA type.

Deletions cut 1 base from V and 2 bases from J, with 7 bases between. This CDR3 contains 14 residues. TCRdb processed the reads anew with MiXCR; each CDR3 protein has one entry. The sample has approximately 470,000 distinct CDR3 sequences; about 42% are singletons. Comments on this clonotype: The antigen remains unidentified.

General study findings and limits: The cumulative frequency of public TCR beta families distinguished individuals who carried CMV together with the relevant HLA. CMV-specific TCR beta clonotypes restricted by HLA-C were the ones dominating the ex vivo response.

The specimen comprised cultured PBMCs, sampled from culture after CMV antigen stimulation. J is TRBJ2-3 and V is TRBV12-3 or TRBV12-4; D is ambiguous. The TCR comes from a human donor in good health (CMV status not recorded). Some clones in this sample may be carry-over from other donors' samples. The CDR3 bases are TGTGCCAGCAGTTTAGAGGAGAACACAGATACGCAGTATTTT. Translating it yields CASSLEENTDTQYF.